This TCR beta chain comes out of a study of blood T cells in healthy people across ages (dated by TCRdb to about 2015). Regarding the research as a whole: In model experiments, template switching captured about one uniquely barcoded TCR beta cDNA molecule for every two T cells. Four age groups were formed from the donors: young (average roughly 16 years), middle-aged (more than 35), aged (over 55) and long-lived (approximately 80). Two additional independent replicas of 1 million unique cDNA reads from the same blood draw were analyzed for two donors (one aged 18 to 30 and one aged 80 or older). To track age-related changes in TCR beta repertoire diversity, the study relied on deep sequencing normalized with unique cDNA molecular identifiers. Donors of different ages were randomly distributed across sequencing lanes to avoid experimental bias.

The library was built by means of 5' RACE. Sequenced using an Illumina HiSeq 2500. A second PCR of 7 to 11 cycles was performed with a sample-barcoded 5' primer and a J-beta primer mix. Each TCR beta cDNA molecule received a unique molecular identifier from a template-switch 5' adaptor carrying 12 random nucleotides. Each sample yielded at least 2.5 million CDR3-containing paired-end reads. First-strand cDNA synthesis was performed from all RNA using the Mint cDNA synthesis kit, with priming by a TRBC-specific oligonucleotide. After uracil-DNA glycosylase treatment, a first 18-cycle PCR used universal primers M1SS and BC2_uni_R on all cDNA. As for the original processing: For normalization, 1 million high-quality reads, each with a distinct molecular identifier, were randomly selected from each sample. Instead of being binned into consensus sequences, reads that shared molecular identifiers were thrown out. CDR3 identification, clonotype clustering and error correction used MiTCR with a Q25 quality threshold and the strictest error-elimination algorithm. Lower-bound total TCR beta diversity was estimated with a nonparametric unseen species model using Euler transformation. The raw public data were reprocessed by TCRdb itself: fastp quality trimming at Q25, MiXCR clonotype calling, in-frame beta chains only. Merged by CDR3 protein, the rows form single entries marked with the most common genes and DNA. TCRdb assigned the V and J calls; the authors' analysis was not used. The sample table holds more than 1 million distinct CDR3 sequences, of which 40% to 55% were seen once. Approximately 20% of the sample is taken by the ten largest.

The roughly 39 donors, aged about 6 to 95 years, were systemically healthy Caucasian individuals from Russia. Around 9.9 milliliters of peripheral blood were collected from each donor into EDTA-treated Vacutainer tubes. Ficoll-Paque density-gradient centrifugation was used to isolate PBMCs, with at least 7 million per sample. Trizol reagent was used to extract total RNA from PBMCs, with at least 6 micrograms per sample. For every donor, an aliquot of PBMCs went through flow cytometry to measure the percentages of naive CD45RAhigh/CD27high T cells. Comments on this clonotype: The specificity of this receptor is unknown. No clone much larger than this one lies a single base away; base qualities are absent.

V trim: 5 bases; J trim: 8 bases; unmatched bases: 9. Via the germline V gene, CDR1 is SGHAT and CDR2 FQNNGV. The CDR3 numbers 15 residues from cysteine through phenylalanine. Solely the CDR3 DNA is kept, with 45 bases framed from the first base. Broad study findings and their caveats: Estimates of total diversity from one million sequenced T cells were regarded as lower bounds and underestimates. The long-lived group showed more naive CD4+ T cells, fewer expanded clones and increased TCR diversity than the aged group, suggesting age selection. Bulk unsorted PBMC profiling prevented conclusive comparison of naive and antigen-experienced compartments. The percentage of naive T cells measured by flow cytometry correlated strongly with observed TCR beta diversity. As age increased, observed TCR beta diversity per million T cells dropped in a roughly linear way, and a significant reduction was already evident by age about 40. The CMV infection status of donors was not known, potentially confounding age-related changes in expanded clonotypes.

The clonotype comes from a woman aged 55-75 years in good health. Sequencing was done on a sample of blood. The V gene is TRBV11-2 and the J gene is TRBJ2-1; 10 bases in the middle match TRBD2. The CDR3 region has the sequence CASSTSGRALDEQFF. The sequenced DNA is TGTGCCAGCAGCACGAGCGGGAGGGCCCTGGATGAGCAGTTCTTC. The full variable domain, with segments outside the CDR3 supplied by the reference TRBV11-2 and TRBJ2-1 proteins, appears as EAGVAQSPRYKIIEKRQSVAFWCNPISGHATLYWYQQILGQGPKLLIQFQNNGVVDDSQLPKDRFSAERLKGVDSTLKIQPAKLEDSAVYLCASSTSGRALDEQFFGPGTRLTVL.